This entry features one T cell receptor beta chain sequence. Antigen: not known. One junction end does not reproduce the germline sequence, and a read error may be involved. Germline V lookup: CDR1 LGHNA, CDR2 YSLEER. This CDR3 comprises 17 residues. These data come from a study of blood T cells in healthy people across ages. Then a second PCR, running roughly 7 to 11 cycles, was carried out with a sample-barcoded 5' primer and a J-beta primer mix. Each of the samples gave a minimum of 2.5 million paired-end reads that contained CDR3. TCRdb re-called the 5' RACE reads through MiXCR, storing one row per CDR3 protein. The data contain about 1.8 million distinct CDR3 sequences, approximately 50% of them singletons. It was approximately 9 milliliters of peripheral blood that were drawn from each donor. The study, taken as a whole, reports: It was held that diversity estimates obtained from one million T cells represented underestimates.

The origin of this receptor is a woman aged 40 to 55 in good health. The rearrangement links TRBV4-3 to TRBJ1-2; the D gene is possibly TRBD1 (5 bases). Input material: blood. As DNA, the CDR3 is TGCGTCAGCAGCCAAGATATCCAGGGAACTCTAGACTATGGCTACACCTTC. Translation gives CVSSQDIQGTLDYGYTF.